A single sample is the source of the 26 T cell receptor beta chains below, sequenced in a study of cytomegalovirus exposure and HLA in healthy donors. The study ran its PCR with 60 Vbeta and 13 Jbeta primers. The protocol was immunoSEQ multiplex PCR, while the TCRdb copy is restricted to in-frame clones and leaves out a portion. The profile shows 100,000 to 150,000 clones, around four fifths of them singletons. The sample comprised PBMCs. The origin of the receptors is a female donor in good health and CMV-seronegative.

The V call is TRBV19, the J call TRBJ1-2, with 10 nucleotides matching TRBD1. J gave up 4 bases and V 5 bases, and 7 bases lay outside the gene matches. Germline CDR1 LNHDA, CDR2 SQIVND (reference sequence). CDR3 size: 15 residues. The DNA for the CDR3 is TGTGCCAGTAGTTTCGGGACAGGGGATGGCTATGGCTACACCTTC. Its translation: CASSFGTGDGYGYTF.

The rearrangement joins TRBV19 to TRBJ2-3; D uncertain. Germline loops: CDR1 LNHDA, CDR2 SQIVND (reference sequence). The CDR3 totals 11 residues. V was shortened by 4 bases and J by 6 bases, with 5 bases between the two germline ends. The CDR3 reads CASSNRDTQYF. The CDR3 DNA reads TGTGCCAGTAGTAATCGTGATACGCAGTATTTT.

This clone was seen more than once but under ten times. The rearrangement joins TRBV6-5 to TRBJ1-2; 8 nucleotides align to TRBD1. This CDR3 has 15 residues. J lost 8 bases, V lost 5 bases, and 13 bases had no gene match. Germline V gene sequence: CDR1 MNHEY, CDR2 SVGAGI. This CDR3 is CASSPSGGSLTGYTF. The CDR3 DNA is TGTGCCAGCAGTCCGTCAGGGGGCTCCTTGACCGGCTACACCTTC.

The V call is TRBV4-1, the J call TRBJ1-2; perhaps TRBD1 as D (6 bases). V was cut by 4 bases and J by 2 bases, with 8 bases left in between. The CDR3 is 13 residues long. The V gene's germline CDR1 is MGHRA and CDR2 YSYEKL. CDR3 nucleotides: TGCGCCAGCAGCCCCCAGGGGAACTATGGCTACACCTTC. This sequence encodes CASSPQGNYGYTF.

The rearrangement links TRBV28 to TRBJ1-4, with 8 bases identical to TRBD1. This CDR3 is 14 amino acids long. Germline lookup yields CDR1 MDHEN and CDR2 SYDVKM. V shed 4 bases and J 2 bases; nucleotides not matched to a gene: 0. The DNA for the CDR3 is TGTGCCAGCAGTTGGGACAGGACTAATGAAAAACTGTTTTTT. Protein product: CASSWDRTNEKLFF.

V and J are TRBV7-8 and TRBJ1-1; the D is unclear. Trimming took off 0 bases at V and 1 base at J, with 15 bases between the two ends. The CDR3 contains 17 residues. The germline V gene encodes CDR1 SGHVS and CDR2 FQNEAQ. The DNA of the CDR3 is TGTGCCAGCAGCTTAGCCCCTACAGCAAACCCGAACACTGAAGCTTTCTTT. Amino acid sequence: CASSLAPTANPNTEAFF. Filled out from reference TRBV7-8 and TRBJ1-1, the complete variable domain reads GAGVSQSPRYKVAKRGQDVALRCDPISGHVSLFWYQQALGQGPEFLTYFQNEAQLDKSGLPSDRFFAERPEGSVSTLKIQRTQQEDSAVYLCASSLAPTANPNTEAFFGQGTRLTVV.

This clone was detected once. The chain joins TRBV28 to TRBJ2-1; D is unresolved. V lost 6 bases, J lost 3 bases, and 6 bases lay in between. This CDR3 contains 12 residues. Germline CDR1 is MDHEN and CDR2 is SYDVKM. CDR3 in amino acids: CASSLDYNEQFF. The CDR3 DNA follows: TGTGCCAGCAGCCTAGACTACAATGAGCAGTTCTTC.

This clone has only one observation. CDR3 sequence (DNA): TGTGCCTGGAGCGACATAATGACTAGCATTGTCACAGATACGCAGTATTTT. Translated: CAWSDIMTSIVTDTQYF. V gene TRBV30 combines with J gene TRBJ2-3; 7 bases are shared with TRBD2. Germline assignment: CDR1 GTSNPN and CDR2 SVGIG (reference sequence). V was pared by 3 bases and J by 2 bases, with 14 bases of the junction left unmatched. The CDR3 is 17 amino acids. Filled out from reference TRBV30 and TRBJ2-3, the complete variable domain reads SQTIHQWPATLVQPVGSPLSLECTVEGTSNPNLYWYRQAAGRGLQLLFYSVGIGQISSEVPQNLSASRPQDRQFILSSKKLLLSDSGFYLCAWSDIMTSIVTDTQYFGPGTRLTVL.

V gene TRBV7-2 combines with J gene TRBJ1-2; tentatively, D is TRBD1 (5 bases). The CDR3 spans 15 residues. CDR1 and CDR2 from the germline V gene are SGHTA and FQGNSA. V was clipped by 3 bases and J by 6 bases, with 17 bases between them. CDR3 in amino acids: CASSFGTRGWDGYTF. The CDR3 DNA is TGTGCCAGCAGCTTCGGGACGCGGGGGTGGGATGGCTACACCTTC.

This sequence joins TRBV7-3 and TRBJ1-1; D is unclear. Germline loops: CDR1 SGHTA, CDR2 FQGTGA. This CDR3 has 14 amino acids. The ends were cut back, 6 bases at V and 1 base at J, with 12 bases in the middle. DNA of the CDR3: TGTGCCAGCAGTAAAACAGCCAGGAACACTGAAGCTTTCTTT. Translating gives CASSKTARNTEAFF. Drawing the rest from reference TRBV7-3 and TRBJ1-1, the complete variable domain is GAGVSQTPSNKVTEKGKYVELRCDPISGHTALYWYRQSLGQGPEFLIYFQGTGAADDSGLPNDRFFAVRPEGSVSTLKIQRTERGDSAVYLCASSKTARNTEAFFGQGTRLTVV.

V usage is TRBV19 and J usage is TRBJ2-5; 7 bases are shared with TRBD2. The J segment lost 5 bases and the V segment lost 6 bases, leaving 9 bases of the junction unmatched. This CDR3 has 14 amino acids. Looked up from germline, CDR1 is LNHDA and CDR2 is SQIVND (reference sequence). The chain's CDR3 is CASSLGLGEETQYF. CDR3 bases: TGTGCCAGTAGCCTCGGACTAGGCGAGGAGACCCAGTACTTC.

This clone was seen only a few times. CDR3 amino acids: CASSADSSYNEQFF. As DNA, the CDR3 is TGTGCCAGCAGCGCAGACAGCTCCTACAATGAGCAGTTCTTC. The rearrangement joins TRBV7-3 to TRBJ2-1, with a weak D call TRBD1 (5 bases). V lost 5 bases and J lost 0, with 8 bases in between. Germline V CDR1 and CDR2: SGHTA, FQGTGA. This CDR3 contains 14 residues.

The chain has TRBV21-1 and TRBJ1-5; whether TRBD1, the table's D call, matches the DNA was not checked. TRBV21-1 constitutes a pseudogene. There are 14 residues in the CDR3. The CDR3 loop reads CASTQGPSNQPQHF. DNA of the CDR3: TGTGCCAGCACACAGGGACCGAGCAATCAGCCCCAGCATTTT.

In its sample, this clone was seen a few times. The genes are TRBV9 and TRBJ2-2, with D perhaps matching TRBD1 (6 bases). The CDR3 is 13 amino acids. Germline CDR1 reads SGDLS; CDR2 reads YYNGEE. V lost 0 bases to trimming and J lost 6 bases, with 6 bases between them. In DNA form, the CDR3 reads TGTGCCAGCAGCGTAGAGGGGGCCGGGGAGCTGTTTTTT. It yields the protein CASSVEGAGELFF.

The rearrangement uses TRBV28 and TRBJ1-5, with D possibly being TRBD1 (5 bases). V lost 6 bases and J lost 1, with 10 bases in between. The germline CDR1 and CDR2 sequences are MDHEN and SYDVKM. The CDR3 loop spans 14 amino acids. The CDR3, as DNA: TGTGCCAGCAGCGCTTCAGGGAGCAATCAGCCCCAGCATTTT. Translating gives CASSASGSNQPQHF.

The rearrangement joins TRBV28 to TRBJ1-6; D is ambiguous. The CDR3 is made up of 13 amino acids. Germline V gene sequence: CDR1 MDHEN, CDR2 SYDVKM. V lost 6 bases, J lost 4 bases, and 7 bases lay in between. CDR3 region: CASRPTYNSPLHF. The CDR3 nucleotides are TGTGCCAGCAGGCCCACTTATAATTCACCCCTCCACTTT.

This clone was counted a few times. The chain joins TRBV18 to TRBJ2-4, with 7 bases lining up with TRBD1. V dropped 3 bases and J dropped 6; count of bases not matched to a gene: 8. CDR3 length: 15 amino acids. Germline-derived CDR1 and CDR2 are KGHSH and LQKENI. CDR3 loop: CASSPARQGRNIQYF. Here the CDR3 DNA reads TGTGCCAGCTCACCCGCTAGACAGGGAAGAAACATTCAGTACTTC.

This clone was detected once. The chain is built from TRBV6-5 and TRBJ2-5, with TRBD2 identical over 9 bases. Per germline, CDR1 MNHEY and CDR2 SVGAGI. V lost 4 bases, J lost 3 bases, and 6 bases stayed unmatched. This CDR3 contains 15 residues. The CDR3 loop is CASSLAGVVKETQYF. The DNA for the CDR3 is TGTGCCAGCAGTTTAGCGGGAGTGGTCAAAGAGACCCAGTACTTC.

This clone was detected only once. This rearrangement joins TRBV13 to TRBJ2-4; 10 positions match TRBD2. CDR1 and CDR2 (germline): PRHDT, FYEKMQ (reference sequence). This CDR3 comprises 15 residues. J lost 1 base, V lost 7 bases, and 4 bases had no gene match. In nucleotides, the CDR3 is TGTGCCAGCAACATAGCGGGAGGTGCCAAAAACATTCAGTACTTC. Amino acid sequence: CASNIAGGAKNIQYF.

This clone was counted once. The chain carries TRBV28 and TRBJ1-1, with 7 bases lining up with TRBD1. CDR1 MDHEN and CDR2 SYDVKM come from the germline V gene. The trim removed 7 bases at V and 7 bases at J, leaving 6 bases unmatched. CDR3 length equals 12 residues. The CDR3 nucleotides are TGTGCCAGCAAGCCAGGGGGGATTGAAGCTTTCTTT. Protein product: CASKPGGIEAFF.

The chain couples TRBV5-6 to TRBJ2-7; 11 bases are a match to TRBD1. Trimming removed 0 bases from V and 3 bases from J; junction bases left unmatched: 2. CDR1 and CDR2 from the germline V gene are SGHDT and YYEEEE. The CDR3 runs to 15 residues. CDR3 coding DNA: TGTGCCAGCAGCTTGGGGACAGGGGGCTACTACGAGCAGTACTTC. This translates into CASSLGTGGYYEQYF. Drawing the rest from reference TRBV5-6 and TRBJ2-7, the complete variable domain is DAGVTQSPTHLIKTRGQQVTLRCSPKSGHDTVSWYQQALGQGPQFIFQYYEEEERQRGNFPDRFSGHQFPNYSSELNVNALLLGDSALYLCASSLGTGGYYEQYFGPGTRLTVT.

The chain couples TRBV6-5 to TRBJ2-7; perhaps TRBD2 as D (5 bases). Trimming cost V 6 bases and J 0 bases, with 9 bases left between them. CDR1 and CDR2 from the germline V gene are MNHEY and SVGAGI. The CDR3 has 13 amino acids. The CDR3 reads CASRAEGSYEQYF. In DNA, the CDR3 is TGTGCCAGCAGAGCAGAGGGCTCCTACGAGCAGTACTTC.

This chain uses TRBV6-6 with TRBJ1-4, with TRBD1 matching over 8 bases. CDR1 is MNHNY and CDR2 is SVGAGI in the germline V gene (reference sequence). V was pared by 7 bases and J by 8 bases, with 9 bases of the junction left unmatched. The CDR3 length is 14 residues. The CDR3 DNA follows: TGTGCCAGCAACTACAGGGACAGGTCGGAAAAACTGTTTTTT. Amino acid sequence: CASNYRDRSEKLFF.

V gene TRBV10-3 combines with J gene TRBJ1-4, with D possibly TRBD1 on 5 matching bases. Trimming took off 1 base at V and 5 bases at J, with 20 bases between the two ends. Germline V gene sequence: CDR1 ENHRY, CDR2 SYGVKD. The CDR3 spans 18 residues. The CDR3 sequence is CAISEFFSVGPKNEKLFF. CDR3 DNA: TGTGCCATCAGTGAGTTCTTTTCCGTGGGGCCCAAAAATGAAAAACTGTTTTTT.

The J gene is TRBJ1-2, the V gene TRBV7-2, with D perhaps TRBD1 (6 bases). Trimming took off 5 bases at V and 5 bases at J, with 15 bases between the two ends. Germline V gene sequence: CDR1 SGHTA, CDR2 FQGNSA. This CDR3 is 14 amino acids long. Written as DNA, the CDR3 is TGTGCCAGCAGCCTACTAGAGGGGGGGTATGGCTACACCTTC. It yields the protein CASSLLEGGYGYTF.

The CDR3 protein is CASSSGTYTGELFF. The CDR3 nucleotides are TGCGCCAGCAGCAGCGGGACATATACCGGGGAGCTGTTTTTT. The chain is built from TRBV5-1 and TRBJ2-2; TRBD2 might be the D (7 bases). Germline V gene lookup returns CDR1 SGHRS and CDR2 YFSETQ. Trimming pared 4 bases from V and 5 bases from J, leaving 12 bases between. This CDR3 is 14 amino acids long.